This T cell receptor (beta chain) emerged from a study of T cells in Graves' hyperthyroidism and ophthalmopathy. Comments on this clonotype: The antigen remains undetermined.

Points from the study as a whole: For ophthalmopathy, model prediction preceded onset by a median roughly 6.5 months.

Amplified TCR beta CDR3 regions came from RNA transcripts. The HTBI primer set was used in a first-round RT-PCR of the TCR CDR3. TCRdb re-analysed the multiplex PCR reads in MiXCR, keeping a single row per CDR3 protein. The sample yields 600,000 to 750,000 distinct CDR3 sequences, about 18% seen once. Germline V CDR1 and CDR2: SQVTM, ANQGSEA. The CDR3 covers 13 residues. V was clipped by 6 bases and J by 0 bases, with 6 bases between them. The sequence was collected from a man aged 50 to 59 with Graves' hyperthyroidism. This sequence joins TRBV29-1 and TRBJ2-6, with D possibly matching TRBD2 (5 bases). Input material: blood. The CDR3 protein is CSVLDSGANVLTF. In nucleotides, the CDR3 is TGCAGCGTACTAGACTCTGGGGCCAACGTCCTGACTTTC. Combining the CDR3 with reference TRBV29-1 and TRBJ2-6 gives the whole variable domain SAVISQKPSRDICQRGTSLTIQCQVDSQVTMMFWYRQQPGQSLTLIATANQGSEATYESGFVIDKFPISRPNLTFSTLTVSNMSPEDSSIYLCSVLDSGANVLTFGAGSRLTVL.